This T cell receptor beta chain was recovered during a study of blood T cell repertoires in COVID-19. Turning to the study itself: From the United States, Italy and Spain came samples of acute and convalescent COVID-19.

This clone has only a few counts. TCRdb keeps only in-frame clones here, not all; method: immunoSEQ multiplex PCR. The sample shows 150,000 to 200,000 clones, approximately 86% of them seen only once. Per the germline V gene, CDR1 is LGHDT and CDR2 is YNNKEL (reference sequence). The CDR3 runs 16 residues. Losses at the gene ends were 3 bases for V and 1 base for J; bases not matched to a gene: 4. This sequence was found in a man aged 50 to 59 with active or convalescent COVID-19. The chain recombines TRBV3-1 (or the pseudogene TRBV3-2) with TRBJ2-3, with TRBD2 identical over 10 bases. Material for sequencing was peripheral blood. The CDR3 DNA follows: TGTGCCAGCAGCCAGACCGGGACTAGCGGCACAGATACGCAGTATTTT. Translating it yields CASSQTGTSGTDTQYF.